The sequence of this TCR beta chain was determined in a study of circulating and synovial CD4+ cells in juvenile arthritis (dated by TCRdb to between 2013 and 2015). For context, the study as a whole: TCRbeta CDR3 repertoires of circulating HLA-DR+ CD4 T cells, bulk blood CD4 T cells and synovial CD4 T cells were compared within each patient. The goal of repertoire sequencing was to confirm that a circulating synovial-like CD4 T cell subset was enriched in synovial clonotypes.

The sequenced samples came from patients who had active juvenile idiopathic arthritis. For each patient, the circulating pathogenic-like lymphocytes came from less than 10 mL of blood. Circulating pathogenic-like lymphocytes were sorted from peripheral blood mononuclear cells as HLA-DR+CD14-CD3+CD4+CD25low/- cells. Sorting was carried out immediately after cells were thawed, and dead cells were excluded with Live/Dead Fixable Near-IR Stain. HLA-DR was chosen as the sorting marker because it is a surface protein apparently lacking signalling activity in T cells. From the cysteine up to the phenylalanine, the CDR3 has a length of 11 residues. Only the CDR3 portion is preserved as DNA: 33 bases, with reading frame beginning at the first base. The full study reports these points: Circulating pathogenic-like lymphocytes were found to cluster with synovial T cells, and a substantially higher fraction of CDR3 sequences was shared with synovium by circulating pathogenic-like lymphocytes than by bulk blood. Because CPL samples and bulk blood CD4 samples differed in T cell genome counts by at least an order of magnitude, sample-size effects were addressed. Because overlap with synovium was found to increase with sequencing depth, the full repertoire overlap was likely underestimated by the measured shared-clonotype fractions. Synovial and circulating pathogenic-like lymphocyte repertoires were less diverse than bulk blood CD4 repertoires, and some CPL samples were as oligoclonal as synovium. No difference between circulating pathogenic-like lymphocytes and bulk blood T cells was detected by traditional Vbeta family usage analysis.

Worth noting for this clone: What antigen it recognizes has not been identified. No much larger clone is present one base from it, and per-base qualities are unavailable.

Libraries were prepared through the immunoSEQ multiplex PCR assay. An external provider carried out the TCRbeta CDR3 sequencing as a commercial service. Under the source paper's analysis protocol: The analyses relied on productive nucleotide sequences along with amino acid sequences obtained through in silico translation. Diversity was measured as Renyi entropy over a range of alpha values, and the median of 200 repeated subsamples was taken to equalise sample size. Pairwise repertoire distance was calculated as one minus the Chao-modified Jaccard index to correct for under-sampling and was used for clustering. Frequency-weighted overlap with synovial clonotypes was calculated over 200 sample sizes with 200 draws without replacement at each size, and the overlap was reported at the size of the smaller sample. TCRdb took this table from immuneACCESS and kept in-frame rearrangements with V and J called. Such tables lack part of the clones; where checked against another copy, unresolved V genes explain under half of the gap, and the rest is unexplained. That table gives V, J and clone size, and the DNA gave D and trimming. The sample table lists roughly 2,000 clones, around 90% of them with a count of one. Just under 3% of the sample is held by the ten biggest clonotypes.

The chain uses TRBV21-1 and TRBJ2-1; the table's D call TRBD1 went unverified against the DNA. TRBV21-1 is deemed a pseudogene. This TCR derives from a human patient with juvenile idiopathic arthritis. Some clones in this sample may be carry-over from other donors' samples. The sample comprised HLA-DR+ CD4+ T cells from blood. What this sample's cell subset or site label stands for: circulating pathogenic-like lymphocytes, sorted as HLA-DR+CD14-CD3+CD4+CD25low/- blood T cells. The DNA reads TGTGCTGCGCAGGGGGCTCGGGAGCAGTTCTTC. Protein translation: CAAQGAREQFF.